This TCR beta chain stems from a study of blood T cell repertoires in COVID-19. Per the original data handling: Estimation of nucleated cell counts was performed using reference gene primer amplification. Produced via immunoSEQ multiplex PCR; TCRdb's table is partial and in-frame only. That table is the source of V, J and clone size, and D and trimming were worked out from the DNA. This table holds about 170,000 clones, roughly 80% found once. This CDR3 comprises 18 residues. CDR1 is SEHNR, CDR2 FQNEAQ, per germline (reference sequence). Trimming took 4 bases from V and 0 from J; bases not matched to a gene: 9.

The clonotype was recovered from a human donor with acute or convalescent COVID-19. The donor label of this sample is uncertain. The specimen sequenced was peripheral blood. The V gene is TRBV7-9, the J gene TRBJ1-5; 10 bases fit TRBD1. CDR3 loop: CASSWGGQGGYSNQPQHF. CDR3 nucleotide sequence: TGTGCCAGCAGCTGGGGCGGACAGGGGGGGTATAGCAATCAGCCCCAGCATTTT.